The entry below describes one T cell receptor (beta chain). The data derive from a study of shared T cell receptors in the human thymus. Sequencing used immunoSEQ multiplex PCR; TCRdb keeps in-frame clones, though not all of them. The repertoire has over 350,000 clones, roughly 94% of them found once; the top ten carry around 0.018%. The CDR3 spans 14 residues. Trimming took 5 bases from V and 1 from J, leaving 11 bases between them. Germline assignment: CDR1 SEHNR and CDR2 FQNEAQ (reference sequence). The specimen was thymocytes. The sequence was collected from a human donor. The chain combines TRBV7-9 with TRBJ1-1; perhaps TRBD1 as D (6 bases). This CDR3 is CASSPRDKNTEAFF. CDR3 sequence (DNA): TGTGCCAGCAGCCCGAGGGACAAGAACACTGAAGCTTTCTTT. The full variable domain, its missing parts supplied by reference TRBV7-9 and TRBJ1-1, is DTGVSQNPRHKITKRGQNVTFRCDPISEHNRLYWYRQTLGQGPEFLTYFQNEAQLEKSRLLSDRFSAERPKGSFSTLEIQRTEQGDSAMYLCASSPRDKNTEAFFGQGTRLTVV.